The 9 T cell receptor beta chains given below trace back to one sample, sequenced in a study of blood T cell repertoires in COVID-19. The data were produced by immunoSEQ multiplex PCR, yet TCRdb's version contains in-frame clones alone and is incomplete. The top ten hold more than 7% of the sample, which has about 170,000 clones, over 80% seen once. Sequencing was done on a sample of peripheral blood. All receptors derive from a woman over 75 with active or convalescent COVID-19.

The chain joins TRBV7-8 to TRBJ1-2, with no clear D. The CDR3 has 15 residues. V lost 4 bases, J lost 0 bases, and 12 bases lay in between. Looked up from germline, CDR1 is SGHVS and CDR2 is FQNEAQ. The CDR3 here is CASSSLVQTNYGYTF. The CDR3 nucleotides read TGTGCCAGCAGCTCCTTAGTACAGACTAACTATGGCTACACCTTC. The variable domain in full, completed from reference TRBV7-8 and TRBJ1-2, reads GAGVSQSPRYKVAKRGQDVALRCDPISGHVSLFWYQQALGQGPEFLTYFQNEAQLDKSGLPSDRFFAERPEGSVSTLKIQRTQQEDSAVYLCASSSLVQTNYGYTFGSGTRLTVV.

The gene calls are TRBV20-1 and TRBJ1-1; no firm D call. V shed 3 bases and J shed 1 base, with 9 bases lying between them. This CDR3 has 13 residues. CDR1 is DFQATT and CDR2 is SNEGSKA in the germline V gene (reference sequence). The CDR3 sequence is CSASVPGNTEAFF. The CDR3 DNA reads TGCAGTGCTAGTGTTCCAGGGAACACTGAAGCTTTCTTT.

The rearrangement uses TRBV19 and TRBJ1-2; D gene unclear. The CDR3 has 12 residues. V was pared by 5 bases and J by 1 base, with 5 bases between. Germline CDR1 and CDR2: LNHDA and SQIVND (reference sequence). The CDR3 loop reads CASSPYNYGYTF. The CDR3 coding sequence is TGTGCCAGTAGTCCTTATAACTATGGCTACACCTTC.

This clone occurred once. The rearrangement uses TRBV5-1 and TRBJ2-2, with 7 bases identical to TRBD1. Trimming cost V 0 bases and J 0 bases; bases outside gene matches: 5. Germline V gene lookup returns CDR1 SGHRS and CDR2 YFSETQ. This CDR3 has 17 amino acids. CDR3 loop: CASSLVGGRSNTGELFF. The CDR3 coding sequence is TGCGCCAGCAGCTTGGTAGGGGGCCGCTCGAACACCGGGGAGCTGTTTTTT.

The V gene is TRBV5-1, the J gene TRBJ1-1; D perhaps matches TRBD1 (6 bases). Trimming shortened V by 4 bases and J by 3 bases, and 10 bases separated the two germline ends. The CDR3 sequence is 13 residues long. Germline V gene data show CDR1 as SGHRS and CDR2 as YFSETQ. CDR3 bases: TGCGCCAGCAGCCCACAGGGTTACACTGAAGCTTTCTTT. Amino acids: CASSPQGYTEAFF.

The chain uses TRBV7-2 and TRBJ1-1; D is perhaps TRBD1 (5 bases). CDR1 is SGHTA, CDR2 FQGNSA, per germline. The CDR3 has 16 residues. Trimming cost V 0 bases and J 1 base, with 12 bases left between them. The CDR3 coding sequence is TGTGCCAGCAGCTTAGCGGAAGGGGTCAGGAACACTGAAGCTTTCTTT. Translating gives CASSLAEGVRNTEAFF.

The rearrangement links TRBV6-5 to TRBJ2-3, with D tentatively TRBD1 (5 bases). The V and J ends lost 6 bases and 8 bases respectively, with 15 bases between them. The length of the CDR3 is 13 residues. CDR1 is MNHEY, CDR2 SVGAGI, per germline. The CDR3 sequence is CASRLTVSSTQYF. CDR3 nucleotide sequence: TGTGCCAGCAGATTGACAGTCTCCTCTACGCAGTATTTT.

This chain links TRBV19 with TRBJ2-6, with 12 bases fitting TRBD2. Losses at the gene ends were 5 bases for V and 0 bases for J; bases not matched to a gene: 2. Germline loops: CDR1 LNHDA, CDR2 SQIVND (reference sequence). The CDR3 consists of 17 residues. The CDR3 nucleotides are TGTGCCAGTAGTTTGGGACTAGCGGGCTCTGGGGCCAACGTCCTGACTTTC. Amino acids: CASSLGLAGSGANVLTF.

V usage is TRBV9 and J usage is TRBJ1-3; no definite D call. V lost 3 bases and J lost 0, with 7 bases in between. CDR3 length: 14 residues. Germline-derived CDR1 and CDR2 are SGDLS and YYNGEE. CDR3 DNA: TGTGCCAGCAGCGCGGGAGTCTCTGGAAACACCATATATTTT. It yields the protein CASSAGVSGNTIYF.